This record concerns one T cell receptor beta chain sequence. Antigen: not known. These data originate in a study of T cell responses to AZD1222 COVID-19 vaccine. Study-wide results and caveats: The span of vaccine-associated CD4 TCRs extended across spike, with dominance at 160-218 and 743-854. Mostly white British, mostly female donors; authors suggested clonal diversity may be underestimated. Repertoires in all cases were sampled only once the peak T cell response had passed.

Here immunoSEQ multiplex PCR was the method, and the copy in TCRdb shows in-frame clones only, minus some. The sample includes approximately 150,000 clones, 80% to 95% seen only once; the top ten take approximately 3.4%. This clonotype was sampled from an adult who received the AZD1222 COVID-19 vaccine. The sample here was peripheral blood, taken 28 days after the second AZD1222 dose.

The CDR3 loop reads CASSESSNQPQHF. The CDR3 DNA sequence: TGTGCCAGCAGTGAAAGTAGCAATCAGCCCCAGCATTTT. V is TRBV6-1 and J is TRBJ1-5, with unresolved D. The V end was cut by 2 bases, the J end by 0 bases, with 2 bases between. Germline lookup yields CDR1 MNHNS and CDR2 SASEGT. The CDR3 totals 13 residues.